What follows is one T cell receptor (beta chain) and its context. Generated by immunoSEQ multiplex PCR, the TCRdb table keeps only in-frame clones and is missing some. The table has over a million clones, roughly 96% seen once; the top ten hold roughly 1.2%. The data originate from a study of shared clonotypes between healthy human individuals. This receptor was taken from a man aged 25-40 years in good health. Sequencing was done on a sample of naive CD4+ T cells sorted from blood. Subset given: CD45RA+ positively selected.

The CDR3: CASSQERTLGEQYF. CDR3 in DNA: TGTGCCAGCAGCCAAGAGCGTACACTAGGCGAGCAGTACTTC. The chain is built from TRBV4-2 and TRBJ2-7; D may be TRBD2 (5 bases). The V gene's germline CDR1 is LGHNA and CDR2 YNFKEQ. Between the trimmed V and J ends, which lost 0 bases and 6 bases, there was a span of 12 bases. This CDR3 comprises 14 residues.